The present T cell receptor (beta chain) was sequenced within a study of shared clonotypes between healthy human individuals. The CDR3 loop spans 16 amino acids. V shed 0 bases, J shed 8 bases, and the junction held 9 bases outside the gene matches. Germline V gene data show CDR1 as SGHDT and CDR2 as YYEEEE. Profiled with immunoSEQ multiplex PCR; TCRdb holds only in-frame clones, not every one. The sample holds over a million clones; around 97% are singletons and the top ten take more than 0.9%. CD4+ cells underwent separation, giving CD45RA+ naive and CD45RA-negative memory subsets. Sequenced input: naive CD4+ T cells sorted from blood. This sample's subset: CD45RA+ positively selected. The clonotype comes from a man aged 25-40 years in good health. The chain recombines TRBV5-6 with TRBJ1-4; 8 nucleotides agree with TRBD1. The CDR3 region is CASSLGGQGIREKLFF. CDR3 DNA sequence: TGTGCCAGCAGCTTGGGCGGACAGGGTATACGAGAAAAACTGTTTTTT.